This TCR beta chain was obtained from a study of technical replicates of blood from several donors. Only in-frame clones appear in the TCRdb table, and some are missing; sequencing was by immunoSEQ multiplex PCR. Of fewer than 100,000 clones in the sample, approximately 96% are singletons; the top ten hold approximately 0.18%. Germline V gene lookup returns CDR1 MDHEN and CDR2 SYDVKM. There are 14 residues in the CDR3. V was trimmed by 6 bases and J by 4 bases, leaving 15 bases between them. V gene TRBV28 combines with J gene TRBJ1-2; maybe TRBD1 (5 bases). The sequencing input was T cells isolated from PBMCs. This TCR was sampled from a human donor in good health. The CDR3 is CASSRTRDPYGYTF. In nucleotides, the CDR3 is TGTGCCAGCAGCCGCACCAGGGATCCCTATGGCTACACCTTC.